This TCR beta chain derives from a study of cytomegalovirus exposure and HLA in healthy donors (dated by TCRdb to about 2017). Turning to the overall study: In an earlier analysis of about 560 of the donors, roughly 300 Gb of sequence data and some 120 million unique TCR beta sequences from roughly 200 million T cells were reported. On average, around 200,000 unique TCR beta nucleotide sequences were sequenced per donor among 398 genotyped donors of the cohort, with 15% to 20% of those sequences being non-productive. Besides the first cohort of hundreds of subjects, a separate validation cohort made up of over 100 different subjects was used. Every discovery cohort repertoire had been produced on one sequencing platform. An early release covering just under 650 HLA-typed donors comprised approximately 300 gigabases of sequencing data and approximately 85 million unique TCR sequences. A later genetic analysis took genome-wide SNP genotypes for about 65% of the 666 donors and used that subset as a discovery cohort. Among the roughly 390 genotyped donors, around 81% belonged to the genetic ancestry cluster associated with self-reported Caucasian donors. The study was designed to test whether signatures of past pathogen exposure could be identified by cataloging public T cell receptors. Rather than drawing on any new phenotypic data, the later analysis identified candidate immune exposures from TCR beta sequences and the way those sequences occurred across donors. Both class I and class II loci were covered by HLA typing, at four-digit resolution. In a later analysis, previously published TCR beta repertoires from 550 to 700 donors were re-analyzed and high-resolution HLA genotyping was added so that TCR occurrence patterns could be studied. To predict cytomegalovirus infection status, the study brought together high-throughput TCR immunosequencing, statistical association of individual TCRs with disease status, and machine learning. Typing coverage varied by locus: about 629-640 donors for A, B, C, DRB1 and DQB1; approximately 560 for DQA1; around 610 for DPA1; roughly 470 for DPB1. The study profiled the T cell repertoires of 550 to 700 subjects by immunosequencing and related them to cytomegalovirus serostatus. Several DR-DQ haplotypes were treated as single units for association and clustering because of strong linkage in the cohort. Alongside the repertoire data, information on donor age, sex, ethnicity and CMV serostatus was compiled. In an earlier analysis of 500 to 650 of the donors, high-throughput TCR beta sequencing was used to judge whether each TCR beta V gene segment behaved as functional or pseudogenic.

Remarks on this clone: Its antigen target is currently unknown. This sample also contains other DNA sequences that code for the same CDR3.

On the study overall, not on this receptor specifically: A later analysis found that TCR association rates varied across HLA loci, with DRB1 alleles showing the most associated TCRs and HLA-C alleles the fewest. Some IMGT-functional V segments, including TRBV6-2 and TRBV6-3, could not be told apart with the 87-base-pair reads, so those segments were excluded. HLA typing was unavailable for some donors at each locus, so association tests used only the typed subset. A further reported finding was that TCR beta sequences accurately predicted the HLA-A and HLA-B alleles for most subjects in the first cohort. According to a later analysis, parvovirus B19, influenza, CMV and Epstein-Barr virus appeared linked to several top co-occurrence clusters. Strong co-occurrence of HLA alleles, especially DR and DQ, made assigning TCR associations to individual alleles difficult. A later genetic analysis reported fewer N-insertions in productive TCRs among donors in an Asian-associated ancestry cluster than the 666-donor mean. Most TCR sequences were seen in very few donors, while some public TCRs were found in many individuals. A total of 150 or so TCR beta chains were listed by the study as associated with cytomegalovirus. The classifier was reported to diagnose cytomegalovirus status with high specificity and sensitivity in both the original cohort and the validation cohort. In a later analysis, HLA-associated TCR beta chains showed more clonal expansion and lower generation probabilities than non-associated chains that were equally common. Roughly uniform sequencing depth across donors was assumed in presence/absence analyses, although this assumption may not hold. This cohort had only TCR beta chains sequenced, and the lack of alpha or paired-chain data limited which features could be detected. In a later analysis, about 16,000 TCR beta sequences were associated with specific HLA alleles at a false discovery rate of 0.05. Correlated functional status among segregating V segments might be attributable to linkage disequilibrium, but an unknown experimental factor could not be ruled out. Most CMV-associated TCR beta chains appeared to be HLA-restricted in a later analysis, and the HLA associations seemed to be driven largely by CMV exposure. The only immune exposure information available for the cohort was CMV serostatus. According to the authors, the approach could potentially be generalized to other disease states and immunological phenotypes. A few of the identified cytomegalovirus-associated TCR beta chains were confirmed in vitro to be specific for cytomegalovirus antigens. Because counts were too low, more than 15 rarely observed V segments, including chromosome 9 orphons, were excluded from the earlier analysis of 587 of the donors. A cluster of highly shared sequence variants was judged likely to represent a technical artifact of the sequencing pipeline. Broadly in line with IMGT annotations, most TCR beta V segments showed up in productive rearrangements about 90% or about 30% of the time in an earlier analysis of approximately 600 of the donors. In a later genetic analysis, a missense DCLRE1C variant was associated with V-gene and J-gene trimming of TCR beta chains, and the association was replicated in an independent cohort.

Receptor amplification or capture employed the immunoSEQ multiplex PCR assay. For the multiplex PCR, a mixture combining 60 forward primers for TCR Vbeta segments and 13 reverse primers for TCR Jbeta segments was used. The CDR3 region of rearranged TCR beta genes was amplified from genomic DNA by a multiplex PCR assay. Amplified TCR beta libraries were sequenced as 87-base-pair reads on the Illumina HiSeq System. Turning to the authors' computational methods: Across the roughly 640 repertoires, a later analysis counted approximately 83 million unique TCR beta chains, approximately 10 million of which were shared by at least two donors. A nearest-neighbor algorithm error-corrected the raw reads and collapsed the reads into unique sequences, merging closely related sequences to remove PCR and sequencing errors. Alignment of CDR3 sequences to IMGT reference sequences was used to assign V, D and J gene segments. For a sequence to be retained, a match of at least six nucleotides was required to both a V gene segment and a J gene segment. Rearrangements were classified as productive when the CDR3 lacked stop codons and remained in frame with V and J, and all other rearrangements were classified as non-productive. CDR3 was defined according to IMGT convention as the region running from the second conserved V-encoded cysteine to the conserved J-encoded phenylalanine. The earlier analysis of fewer than 750 of the donors excluded sequences that lacked an unambiguous match to a single V gene segment. In an earlier analysis of a few hundred of the donors, V segments were called functional above 56.7% productive rearrangements and were called segregating when the between-donor standard deviation exceeded 5%. A statistical classification framework was built for diagnosing cytomegalovirus status from the catalog of TCR beta chain sequences. A later analysis assigned V and J genes by comparing TCR nucleotide sequences with IMGT/GENE-DB human TR gene sequences. Using the TCRdist pipeline, a later analysis assigned CDR3 sequences along with most-parsimonious VDJ recombination scenarios. In a later analysis, each TCR beta chain was defined by its CDR3 amino acid sequence together with its V-gene family, and reads lacking a unique V-gene family were excluded. In a later analysis, some 600 highly shared, low-generation-probability nucleotide sequences were removed to address suspected cross-contamination and a sequencing artifact. A later analysis calculated a clonal expansion index for each public chain from normalized within-repertoire ranks of inferred template counts. Generation probabilities in a later analysis came from a VDJ recombination model fitted to out-of-frame rearrangements, and those results were checked against IGoR. Hypergeometric tests were used in a later analysis to score TCR-TCR, TCR-HLA and TCR-CMV co-occurrence, with a repertoire-size bias correction applied to the TCR pairs. False discovery rates were estimated in a later analysis by permuting HLA or CMV assignments 20 times. In a later analysis, co-occurring TCRs were grouped using DBSCAN, with TCRdist sequence similarity added in when clustering inside HLA-allele-positive subsets. Repertoires with fewer than 30,000 or more than 120,000 public chains, plus five repertoires with anomalous nucleotide sharing, were excluded from co-occurrence clustering. The source is immuneACCESS, and TCRdb retained only in-frame sequences with V and J called. Part of the clones is not carried over; for the studies checked, unresolved V genes explain less than half of this, and the remainder is unexplained. V, J and clone size were drawn from that table, and D and trimming were deduced from the DNA. The table for this sample shows under 200,000 clones. Approximately 0.8% of the sample is held by the ten biggest clonotypes.

In total, 500 to 700 healthy bone marrow donors made up the cohort. All cohort members were sampled while nominally healthy, although unrecorded immune exposures were likely present. The donor tested CMV seropositive, placing the donor among the 290 or so seropositive members of the cohort. Each donor provided a peripheral blood sample, and peripheral blood mononuclear cells were used for TCR beta sequencing. Genomic DNA extraction from the blood cell samples was performed with the Qiagen DNeasy Blood Extraction Kit. Looking up the germline V gene (reference sequence) yields CDR1 MNHNY and CDR2 SVGAGI. From its cysteine to its phenylalanine, the CDR3 spans 15 amino acids. Only the CDR3 part of the read is kept: 45 bases, read in frame from the first base. V has 3 bases trimmed and J has 4 bases trimmed; junction bases matching no gene number 9.

Sequenced material: PBMCs. This receptor was taken from a young woman in good health and CMV-seropositive. The V and J segments used are TRBV6-6 and TRBJ2-7; 7 bases in between match TRBD2. The bases read TGTGCCAGCAGTTATGGCGGGGGATTGGTATACGAGCAGTACTTC. Its amino acids are CASSYGGGLVYEQYF.